The present T cell receptor beta chain was sequenced within a study of immune cell composition in non-small cell lung cancer. Study as a whole: Lung adenocarcinoma or squamous carcinoma made up most tumours.

This clone was recorded once. Its specificity is unknown. TCRdb's table, derived via immunoSEQ multiplex PCR, lists solely in-frame clones and lacks some. In the table there are 1,000 or so clones, around 70% of which are singletons. Findings and limits, study-wide: About 80% of squamous and about 31% of adenocarcinoma cases had tumour-associated clones >0.5%.

Normal lung sampling was at least 3 cm from the tumour, as distant as possible. DNA was extracted from unsorted cell suspensions stored frozen. This CDR3 has 14 amino acids. Germline V gives CDR1 SNHLY, CDR2 FYNNEI. The germline V and J ends were trimmed by 4 bases and 1 base, with 8 bases remaining between them. Material: non-adjacent lung tissue. This clonotype originated in a human donor with non-small cell lung cancer. The V gene is TRBV2, the J gene TRBJ1-5, with a weak D call TRBD1 (5 bases). The CDR3 DNA sequence: TGTGCCAGCAGTGTCCGACAGAGCAATCAGCCCCAGCATTTT. Translation gives CASSVRQSNQPQHF.